This T cell receptor beta chain was sequenced during a study of graft-versus-host responses after intestinal transplantation. Study-level information: All of the recipients had induction that used anti-thymocyte globulin, then tacrolimus and steroids for 2 to 3 years.

Notes on this clone: Its antigen remains unknown.

Assay used: immunoSEQ multiplex PCR; TCRdb lists only in-frame clones, some missing. The sample has almost 55,000 clones, roughly nine tenths seen once. From germline, CDR1 is MNHEY and CDR2 SMNVEV (reference sequence). The length of the CDR3 is 16 residues. The J segment lost 2 bases and the V segment lost 5 bases, leaving 12 bases of the junction unmatched. General study points: After transplant, early declines in HvG clones were associated with peak levels of circulating GvH clones. Some patients had graft-donor T cell macrochimerism, and their allografts showed high graft-versus-host to host-versus-graft clonal ratios. Detection of GvH clones occurred in recipient marrow, and some had their first appearance in ileum or blood.

This rearrangement joins TRBV27 to TRBJ2-7; TRBD1 aligns across 7 bases. The sample in question was PBMCs, obtained about 93 weeks after intestinal transplant. The sequence was obtained from a human patient who received an intestinal transplant, so some T cells may come from the graft donor. CDR3 nucleotides: TGTGCCAGCAGTACAGGGGCAACTTTAGGGGCCTACGAGCAGTACTTC. Translation gives CASSTGATLGAYEQYF.